A single sample is the source of the 30 T cell receptor beta chains below, sequenced in a study of T cell changes during pregnancy in multiple sclerosis. Produced via immunoSEQ multiplex PCR; TCRdb's table is partial and in-frame only. The data show tens of thousands of clones, roughly 92% seen once. Specimen: peripheral blood, collected before pregnancy. These receptors all come from a female donor with multiple sclerosis, enrolled in a pregnancy study.

The chain joins TRBV19 to TRBJ1-4; D uncertain. Trimming removed 6 bases at V and 0 bases at J, with 11 bases between. The CDR3 runs 15 residues. Germline V lookup: CDR1 LNHDA, CDR2 SQIVND (reference sequence). CDR3: CASSKSESTNEKLFF. The CDR3 DNA is TGTGCCAGTAGCAAATCGGAGTCAACTAATGAAAAACTGTTTTTT.

This sequence joins TRBV15 and TRBJ1-1; the D gene is possibly TRBD1 (6 bases). Trimming removed 9 bases from V and 1 base from J, with 12 bases in between. CDR1 is LNHNV, CDR2 YYDKDF, per germline (reference sequence). The length of the CDR3 is 13 residues. The CDR3: CATTGTTNTEAFF. As DNA, the CDR3 is TGTGCCACAACCGGGACAACGAACACTGAAGCTTTCTTT.

This rearrangement joins TRBV7-2 to TRBJ2-1, with 9 bases matching TRBD2. This CDR3 is 14 amino acids long. J gave up 3 bases and V 3 bases, and 0 bases lay outside the gene matches. Germline V CDR1 and CDR2: SGHTA, FQGNSA. The CDR3 sequence: CASSFSGSYNEQFF. The CDR3 region has the DNA TGTGCCAGCAGCTTTAGCGGGAGCTACAATGAGCAGTTCTTC.

The V call is TRBV2, the J call TRBJ2-7; 11 nucleotides align to TRBD2. With V trimmed by 4 bases and J by 4 bases, 12 bases remained unmatched. The germline V gene encodes CDR1 SNHLY and CDR2 FYNNEI. The CDR3 has 17 residues. The CDR3 nucleotides read TGTGCCAGCAGTGTGGGGCTAGCGGGAGGCCCAGGGTACGAGCAGTACTTC. Translation gives CASSVGLAGGPGYEQYF.

The chain recombines TRBV7-9 with TRBJ2-1; 9 bases are a match to TRBD1. The CDR3 extends over 16 amino acids. Trimming took 4 bases from V and 7 from J; bases not matched to a gene: 11. Per germline, CDR1 SEHNR and CDR2 FQNEAQ (reference sequence). The CDR3 DNA reads TGTGCCAGCAGCTCCCCCCGGGACAGGGTGTTGAATGAGCAGTTCTTC. This codes for CASSSPRDRVLNEQFF.

The chain recombines TRBV30 with TRBJ1-4; 11 bases are shared with TRBD1. The CDR3 extends over 18 amino acids. In germline, CDR1 is GTSNPN, CDR2 SVGIG (reference sequence). Trimming took 2 bases from V and 8 from J; bases not matched to a gene: 16. CDR3 amino acids: CAWSSTLSRTGGNEKLFF. The CDR3 DNA follows: TGTGCCTGGAGTTCTACTCTTTCAAGGACAGGGGGCAACGAAAAACTGTTTTTT. Variable domain in full (rest from reference TRBV30 and TRBJ1-4): SQTIHQWPATLVQPVGSPLSLECTVEGTSNPNLYWYRQAAGRGLQLLFYSVGIGQISSEVPQNLSASRPQDRQFILSSKKLLLSDSGFYLCAWSSTLSRTGGNEKLFFGSGTQLSVL.

The rearrangement links TRBV18 to TRBJ2-7; 12 nucleotides match TRBD1. CDR3 length: 16 amino acids. V lost 4 bases, J lost 7 bases, and 11 bases stayed unmatched. Germline-derived CDR1 and CDR2 are KGHSH and LQKENI. CDR3 sequence reads: CASSLGTGGAKSEQYF. The CDR3 DNA follows: TGTGCCAGCTCACTCGGGACAGGGGGCGCGAAAAGTGAGCAGTACTTC.

V is TRBV7-2 and J is TRBJ1-3; TRBD1 might be the D (5 bases). This CDR3 has 14 residues. V was cut by 6 bases and J by 4 bases, with 13 bases left in between. CDR1 is SGHTA, CDR2 FQGNSA, per germline. The CDR3 loop is CASRITGAGNTIYF. CDR3 coding DNA: TGTGCCAGCAGGATAACAGGCGCCGGAAACACCATATATTTT.

The chain carries TRBV28 and TRBJ1-2, with D hard to call. The length of the CDR3 is 12 residues. V lost 4 bases and J 5 bases, leaving 8 bases between the germline ends. Germline lookup yields CDR1 MDHEN and CDR2 SYDVKM. CDR3 sequence: CASSSGGYGYTF. In DNA, the CDR3 is TGTGCCAGCAGTTCAGGAGGGTATGGCTACACCTTC.

The chain has TRBV18 and TRBJ2-1; possibly TRBD1 for D (5 bases). This CDR3 has 13 amino acids. V was pared by 3 bases and J by 8 bases, with 11 bases between. CDR1 and CDR2 from the germline V gene are KGHSH and LQKENI. The CDR3 loop reads CASSPAGKDEQFF. CDR3 nucleotide sequence: TGTGCCAGCTCACCGGCAGGGAAAGATGAGCAGTTCTTC.

The chain links TRBV6-1 to TRBJ1-2; 8 bases map to TRBD1. V lost 0 bases and J lost 7; bases outside the gene matches: 1. The CDR3 runs 13 residues. Germline lookup yields CDR1 MNHNS and CDR2 SASEGT. The DNA for the CDR3 is TGTGCCAGCAGTGAAGCAGACAGGGGTGGCTACACCTTC. It encodes CASSEADRGGYTF.

CDR3 residues: CASSFGGGYEQYF. CDR3 DNA: TGTGCCAGCAGTTTCGGAGGAGGCTACGAGCAGTACTTC. The chain combines TRBV6-5 with TRBJ2-7, with D possibly being TRBD2 (5 bases). The CDR3 consists of 13 residues. V lost 4 bases and J lost 3, with 10 bases in between. Germline lookup yields CDR1 MNHEY and CDR2 SVGAGI.

This sequence joins TRBV5-1 and TRBJ2-1; the match to TRBD2 covers 12 bases. The CDR3 extends over 16 amino acids. Germline CDR1 reads SGHRS; CDR2 reads YFSETQ. The trim removed 0 bases at V and 6 bases at J, leaving 4 bases unmatched. The CDR3 reads CASSLGASGRVNEQFF. The CDR3 bases are TGCGCCAGCAGCTTGGGTGCTAGCGGGAGGGTCAATGAGCAGTTCTTC. The entire variable domain, with the rest obtained from reference TRBV5-1 and TRBJ2-1, is as follows: KAGVTQTPRYLIKTRGQQVTLSCSPISGHRSVSWYQQTPGQGLQFLFEYFSETQRNKGNFPGRFSGRQFSNSRSEMNVSTLELGDSALYLCASSLGASGRVNEQFFGPGTRLTVL.

This chain connects TRBV27 to TRBJ2-2; no definite D call. CDR3 length: 16 residues. With 2 bases removed from V and 1 base from J, the gap between germline ends came to 11 bases. The germline CDR1 and CDR2 sequences are MNHEY and SMNVEV (reference sequence). The CDR3, as DNA: TGTGCCAGCAGTTTAGTCCACATCGAGAACACCGGGGAGCTGTTTTTT. Translation: CASSLVHIENTGELFF.

The chain has TRBV18 and TRBJ1-1; D is ambiguous. This CDR3 is 12 amino acids long. V lost 2 bases, J lost 12 bases, and 13 bases lay in between. Germline V gene lookup returns CDR1 KGHSH and CDR2 LQKENI. The CDR3 loop is CASSPIPEGPFF. In DNA form, the CDR3 reads TGTGCCAGCTCACCAATCCCCGAGGGTCCTTTCTTT.

This chain joins TRBV6-1 and TRBJ2-1; 7 bases are a match to TRBD2. Trimming took 11 bases from V and 7 from J; bases not matched to a gene: 14. There are 14 residues in the CDR3. CDR1 and CDR2 (germline): MNHNS, SASEGT. The CDR3 bases are TGTGCCTCCAACGGGGGGAGTAGGTGGAATGAGCAGTTCTTC. Translation gives CASNGGSRWNEQFF.

V usage is TRBV6-5 and J usage is TRBJ2-2, with a tentative D call TRBD2 (6 bases). CDR1 and CDR2 (germline): MNHEY, SVGAGI. Trimming shortened V by 2 bases and J by 4 bases, and 11 bases separated the two germline ends. The CDR3 has 15 amino acids. CDR3 coding DNA: TGTGCCAGCAGTTACACGGGAGTATCCACCGGGGAGCTGTTTTTT. It codes for CASSYTGVSTGELFF.

This clone has only one observation. The chain is built from TRBV29-1 and TRBJ2-5, with D perhaps TRBD2 (5 bases). Trimming removed 1 base at V and 3 bases at J, with 9 bases between. The CDR3 is made up of 13 amino acids. The germline V gene encodes CDR1 SQVTM and CDR2 ANQGSEA. CDR3 protein: CSVEAVGEETQYF. CDR3 DNA: TGCAGCGTTGAAGCGGTCGGGGAAGAGACCCAGTACTTC.

The chain is built from TRBV14 and TRBJ1-3, with D possibly TRBD1 on 6 matching bases. Germline CDR1 SGHDN, CDR2 FVKESK. V lost 4 bases to trimming and J lost 0 bases, with 7 bases between them. This CDR3 spans 14 amino acids. CDR3 nucleotide sequence: TGTGCCAGCAGCCTAGGGGGCTCTGGAAACACCATATATTTT. Its protein is CASSLGGSGNTIYF.

In the case of this clone: The junction departs from the called germline gene at one end, perhaps through a read error. The J gene is TRBJ2-1, the V gene TRBV7-7, with D hard to call. Germline CDR1 SSHAT, CDR2 FNYEAQ (reference sequence). The CDR3 contains 17 residues. CDR3 residues: CASSLHPWASAGFEQFF. CDR3 DNA: TGTGCTAGCAGCTTACACCCCTGGGCGTCCGCAGGATTTGAGCAGTTCTTC.

This chain connects TRBV28 to TRBJ2-1; perhaps TRBD1 as D (6 bases). This CDR3 comprises 17 residues. Germline values: CDR1 MDHEN, CDR2 SYDVKM. The V end was cut by 7 bases, the J end by 0 bases, with 19 bases between. CDR3 loop: CASTSSGTLSSYNEQFF. In DNA, the CDR3 is TGTGCCAGCACCTCCTCCGGGACATTGAGCTCCTACAATGAGCAGTTCTTC. Full variable domain (remainder filled in from reference TRBV28 and TRBJ2-1): DVKVTQSSRYLVKRTGEKVFLECVQDMDHENMFWYRQDPGLGLRLIYFSYDVKMKEKGDIPEGYSVSREKKERFSLILESASTNQTSMYLCASTSSGTLSSYNEQFFGPGTRLTVL.

The chain couples TRBV6-5 to TRBJ2-3, with no clear D. The CDR3 is 12 amino acids. Germline V gives CDR1 MNHEY, CDR2 SVGAGI. Trimming left V 5 bases short and J 4 bases short, with 7 bases between. Here the CDR3 DNA reads TGTGCCAGCAGTAAAACACCAGATACGCAGTATTTT. It yields the protein CASSKTPDTQYF.

V usage is TRBV9 and J usage is TRBJ1-1; 8 bases agree with TRBD1. Unmatched junction bases numbered 8, after V lost 4 bases and J lost 6 bases. The CDR3 loop spans 14 amino acids. Per germline, CDR1 SGDLS and CDR2 YYNGEE. As DNA, the CDR3 is TGTGCCAGCAGCCAACTTACAGGGGGAGCTGAAGCTTTCTTT. Translation: CASSQLTGGAEAFF.

The genes are TRBV28 and TRBJ2-1; a possible D gene is TRBD2 (5 bases). V was clipped by 2 bases and J by 5 bases, with 10 bases between them. The CDR3 has 14 amino acids. Germline V gene data show CDR1 as MDHEN and CDR2 as SYDVKM. CDR3 sequence (DNA): TGTGCCAGCAGTTTACTCGGGAACAACAATGAGCAGTTCTTC. Its translation is CASSLLGNNNEQFF. Combining the CDR3 with reference TRBV28 and TRBJ2-1 gives the whole variable domain DVKVTQSSRYLVKRTGEKVFLECVQDMDHENMFWYRQDPGLGLRLIYFSYDVKMKEKGDIPEGYSVSREKKERFSLILESASTNQTSMYLCASSLLGNNNEQFFGPGTRLTVL.

The chain combines TRBV6-5 with TRBJ1-1, with a possible D match to TRBD1 (6 bases). The CDR3 runs to 16 residues. Trimming pared 2 bases from V and 1 base from J, leaving 14 bases between. Germline V CDR1 and CDR2: MNHEY, SVGAGI. The CDR3 bases are TGTGCCAGCAGTTACGTAACCCTGGACAGGAACACTGAAGCTTTCTTT. It encodes CASSYVTLDRNTEAFF.

CDR3 bases: TGTGCCAGCAGCGAGGGGGCCGGGGAGCTGTTTTTT. Protein sequence: CASSEGAGELFF. The chain has TRBV5-4 and TRBJ2-2; perhaps TRBD1 as D (6 bases). CDR1 and CDR2 (germline): SGHNT, YYREEE (reference sequence). The V end lost 4 bases, the J end lost 6 bases, and 7 bases lay between the germline ends. This CDR3 is 12 amino acids long.

V usage is TRBV6-6 and J usage is TRBJ1-5; D is undetermined. Germline CDR1 and CDR2: MNHNY and SVGAGI (reference sequence). The CDR3 contains 14 residues. V was pared by 5 bases and J by 2 bases, with 10 bases between. The DNA of the CDR3 is TGTGCCAGCAGTACCCAAGGAGGCAATCAGCCCCAGCATTTT. Protein product: CASSTQGGNQPQHF.

J is TRBJ2-5 and V is TRBV6-5; 8 nucleotides line up with TRBD2. Germline V CDR1 and CDR2: MNHEY, SVGAGI. Unmatched junction bases numbered 11, after V lost 6 bases and J lost 5 bases. CDR3 length equals 15 residues. The CDR3 region is CASSLLAGGAETQYF. CDR3 bases: TGTGCCAGCAGCCTTCTAGCGGGCGGCGCGGAGACCCAGTACTTC.

This clone was seen only a few times. This chain's CDR3 is CSVAPGIEAFF. The CDR3 nucleotides read TGCAGCGTTGCCCCGGGTATTGAAGCTTTCTTT. The V and J genes are TRBV29-1 and TRBJ1-1; D unclear. Between the trimmed V and J ends, which lost 4 bases and 7 bases, there was a span of 10 bases. This CDR3 contains 11 residues. Germline CDR1 and CDR2: SQVTM and ANQGSEA.

The chain employs TRBV7-2 and TRBJ2-3; possible D gene TRBD2, 5 bases. Germline lookup yields CDR1 SGHTA and CDR2 FQGNSA. V dropped 2 bases and J dropped 0 bases, with 6 bases sitting between them. The CDR3 contains 14 residues. The CDR3 loop reads CASSLRTSTDTQYF. For the CDR3, the DNA is TGTGCCAGCAGCTTAAGGACTAGCACAGATACGCAGTATTTT.